The clone carrying this T cell receptor beta chain occurred many times. Antigen: not known. The data were obtained in a study of human T cells and chemical hapten exposure. Overall study: A mostly female patient group had alopecia areata, totalis or universalis.

TCRdb ran MiXCR on the RACE reads and lists one entry per CDR3 protein. The data hold 30,000 to 50,000 distinct CDR3 sequences, with more than 9.5% observed a single time. Notes on the study in general: Having alopecia, donors may respond immunologically unlike healthy people. Patch test score was positively correlated with the counts of TCRs that had expanded at PT1. High-frequency TCRs, those above 1 in 1000, stayed the same after DPC sensitization.

The CDR3 loop spans 15 amino acids. The ends lost 0 bases at V and 4 bases at J; junction bases unmatched: 1. CDR1 is SGHNT, CDR2 YYREEE, per germline (reference sequence). Time point denoted: patch test 3, about 24 weeks after DPC sensitization. As for treatment: therapeutic diphenylcyclopropenone sensitization with weekly scalp DPC. Extraction of total RNA was performed on unfractionated whole blood. The starting material was whole blood, obtained in connection with sensitization to the hapten diphenylcyclopropenone (DPC). This TCR came from a middle-aged woman with alopecia areata. Some clones in this sample may be carry-over from other donors' samples. V is TRBV5-4 and J is TRBJ2-1, with TRBD2 identical over 10 bases. DNA of the CDR3: TGTGCCAGCAGCTTGGTACTAGCGGGATACAATGAGCAGTTCTTC. This codes for CASSLVLAGYNEQFF.